What follows are 22 T cell receptor beta chains derived from one specimen sequenced in a study of beta chain features in type 1 diabetes (dated by TCRdb to 2017 to 2018). Overall study results and their limits: In all four CD4+ subsets, TCRB CDR3 length was moderately but significantly shorter in type 1 diabetes patients.

The library was produced with the immunoSEQ multiplex PCR assay. All of the isolated RNA was reverse transcribed with the High Capacity cDNA Reverse Transcription Kit, so expressed TCRB transcripts were sequenced. The source is immuneACCESS, and TCRdb retained only in-frame sequences with V and J called. Part of the clones is not carried over; for the studies checked, unresolved V genes explain less than half of this, and the remainder is unexplained. Across this sample there are around 280,000 clones, with roughly 15% seen only once. The ten most abundant clones make up 0.015% of the sample. These receptors are not linked to any known antigen. The sequenced sample was naive CD4+ T cells from blood. The cell subset or site label here, explained by the study, means: true naive CD4+ T cells. Receptors were obtained from a man between 18 and 35 years old with type 1 diabetes.

V usage is TRBV11-2 and J usage is TRBJ2-2, with D perhaps matching TRBD2 (6 bases). The germline V gene encodes CDR1 SGHAT and CDR2 FQNNGV. The CDR3 consists of 13 residues. V was cut by 2 bases and J by 6 bases, with 7 bases left in between. CDR3 DNA: TGTGCCAGCAGCTTACCGGGAGCCGGGGAGCTGTTTTTT. Translating it yields CASSLPGAGELFF.

This clone has a handful of counts. The V gene is TRBV5-4, the J gene TRBJ1-2, with a possible D match to TRBD1 (5 bases). Trimming shortened V by 4 bases and J by 4 bases, and 11 bases separated the two germline ends. CDR1 is SGHNT, CDR2 YYREEE, per germline (reference sequence). The CDR3 is 13 residues long. Here the CDR3 reads CASSPAGRYGYTF. CDR3 nucleotide sequence: TGTGCCAGCAGCCCTGCGGGGCGCTATGGCTACACCTTC. The complete variable domain, with remaining parts taken from reference TRBV5-4 and TRBJ1-2, reads ETGVTQSPTHLIKTRGQQVTLRCSSQSGHNTVSWYQQALGQGPQFIFQYYREEENGRGNFPPRFSGLQFPNYSSELNVNALELDDSALYLCASSPAGRYGYTFGSGTRLTVV.

This clone was counted a single time. The rearrangement joins TRBV18 to TRBJ2-4; D remains unclear. The V end was cut by 3 bases, the J end by 3 bases, with 12 bases between. The CDR3 consists of 15 residues. Germline loops: CDR1 KGHSH, CDR2 LQKENI. CDR3 sequence reads: CASSPPLPGKNIQYF. DNA for the CDR3: TGTGCCAGCTCACCGCCACTTCCTGGCAAAAACATTCAGTACTTC.

CDR3: CASSTLAGDSYTQYF. The CDR3 nucleotides read TGCGCCAGCAGCACACTAGCGGGCGACTCTTATACGCAGTATTTT. The chain joins TRBV5-1 to TRBJ2-3, with 9 bases lining up with TRBD2. CDR1 and CDR2 (germline): SGHRS, YFSETQ. Losses at the gene ends were 4 bases for V and 7 bases for J; bases not matched to a gene: 10. This CDR3 is 15 amino acids long.

This clone was counted only a few times. The J gene is TRBJ2-5, the V gene TRBV2, with D perhaps matching TRBD1 (6 bases). Germline V gene data show CDR1 as SNHLY and CDR2 as FYNNEI. This CDR3 is built from 14 residues. V was shortened by 6 bases and J by 1 base, with 12 bases between the two germline ends. This chain's CDR3 is CASRAGQIQETQYF. In DNA form, the CDR3 reads TGTGCCAGCAGGGCTGGACAGATCCAAGAGACCCAGTACTTC.

V and J are TRBV6-5 and TRBJ2-7, with 7 bases that match TRBD1. Germline V gene sequence: CDR1 MNHEY, CDR2 SVGAGI. V dropped 5 bases and J dropped 3; count of bases not matched to a gene: 10. The CDR3 is 15 amino acids. In DNA form, the CDR3 reads TGTGCCAGCAGTACTACCGGGACAGTCCTCTACGAGCAGTACTTC. This encodes CASSTTGTVLYEQYF.

V and J are TRBV5-1 and TRBJ2-7; TRBD2 agrees at 10 bases. Germline CDR1 and CDR2: SGHRS and YFSETQ. This CDR3 region has 14 residues. V gave up 4 bases and J gave up 2 bases; unmatched junction bases: 3. CDR3 loop: CASSPGTSAYEQYF. Written as DNA, the CDR3 is TGCGCCAGCAGCCCCGGGACTAGCGCCTACGAGCAGTACTTC.

The rearrangement links TRBV29-1 to TRBJ1-1, with a weak D call TRBD1 (5 bases). This CDR3 has 16 residues. V lost 4 bases to trimming and J lost 0 bases, with 18 bases between them. Germline loops: CDR1 SQVTM, CDR2 ANQGSEA. CDR3 amino acids: CSVGPRVRDLNTEAFF. CDR3 coding DNA: TGCAGCGTTGGACCGCGGGTTAGGGACTTGAACACTGAAGCTTTCTTT. The full variable domain, with the rest looked up from reference TRBV29-1 and TRBJ1-1, is SAVISQKPSRDICQRGTSLTIQCQVDSQVTMMFWYRQQPGQSLTLIATANQGSEATYESGFVIDKFPISRPNLTFSTLTVSNMSPEDSSIYLCSVGPRVRDLNTEAFFGQGTRLTVV.

The chain joins TRBV29-1 to TRBJ2-3; 11 nucleotides match TRBD2. This CDR3 contains 15 residues. Germline CDR1 reads SQVTM; CDR2 reads ANQGSEA. J gave up 5 bases and V 6 bases, and 10 bases lay outside the gene matches. The CDR3 reads CSVGLAGLSGDTQYF. CDR3 DNA: TGCAGCGTCGGACTAGCGGGCTTATCGGGAGATACGCAGTATTTT.

This clone was counted between two and nine times. The chain links TRBV5-1 to TRBJ2-5; D is ambiguous. V was cut by 0 bases and J by 0 bases, with 6 bases left in between. This CDR3 is 14 amino acids long. Per the germline V gene, CDR1 is SGHRS and CDR2 is YFSETQ. This CDR3 reads CASSLDGYQETQYF. The CDR3 region has the DNA TGCGCCAGCAGCTTGGACGGGTACCAAGAGACCCAGTACTTC.

The chain has TRBV11-2 and TRBJ2-1; D gene unclear. V dropped 6 bases and J dropped 5 bases, with 11 bases sitting between them. This CDR3 is built from 13 residues. Germline V CDR1 and CDR2: SGHAT, FQNNGV. The CDR3 DNA reads as TGTGCCAGCAGTACTAACAATAACAATGAGCAGTTCTTC. Translated: CASSTNNNNEQFF. Together with reference TRBV11-2 and TRBJ2-1, the CDR3 gives the full variable domain: EAGVAQSPRYKIIEKRQSVAFWCNPISGHATLYWYQQILGQGPKLLIQFQNNGVVDDSQLPKDRFSAERLKGVDSTLKIQPAKLEDSAVYLCASSTNNNNEQFFGPGTRLTVL.

The chain couples TRBV10-1 to TRBJ1-1; TRBD1 is a possible D gene (5 bases). The V and J ends lost 3 bases and 1 base respectively, with 15 bases between them. The CDR3 contains 16 residues. Per germline, CDR1 WNHNN and CDR2 SYGVQD (reference sequence). The CDR3 here is CASSDLQGPPNTEAFF. CDR3 coding DNA: TGCGCCAGCAGTGACCTGCAGGGCCCACCGAACACTGAAGCTTTCTTT.

V gene TRBV19 combines with J gene TRBJ2-7; tentatively, D is TRBD2 (6 bases). The CDR3 runs to 13 residues. The germline V gene has CDR1 LNHDA and CDR2 SQIVND (reference sequence). Trimming removed 5 bases from V and 2 bases from J, with 10 bases in between. The chain's CDR3 is CASSLSSAYEQYF. CDR3 DNA sequence: TGTGCCAGTAGTCTTTCTAGCGCCTACGAGCAGTACTTC.

V is TRBV5-1 and J is TRBJ2-3, with D tentatively TRBD1 (7 bases). V dropped 7 bases and J dropped 2 bases, with 14 bases sitting between them. This CDR3 is 14 amino acids long. Germline V gives CDR1 SGHRS, CDR2 YFSETQ. The CDR3 loop is CASGGTAYTDTQYF. The CDR3 region has the DNA TGCGCCAGCGGAGGGACAGCATACACAGATACGCAGTATTTT.

A few counts support this clone. V usage is TRBV9 and J usage is TRBJ2-2; 7 nucleotides match TRBD1. The V segment lost 3 bases and the J segment 4 bases; nucleotides outside the gene matches: 3. Germline V gene lookup returns CDR1 SGDLS and CDR2 YYNGEE. The length of the CDR3 is 14 residues. The CDR3 loop reads CASSAAGGTGELFF. The CDR3 nucleotides are TGTGCCAGCAGCGCCGCAGGGGGCACCGGGGAGCTGTTTTTT. Full variable domain (missing parts from reference TRBV9 and TRBJ2-2): DSGVTQTPKHLITATGQRVTLRCSPRSGDLSVYWYQQSLDQGLQFLIQYYNGEERAKGNILERFSAQQFPDLHSELNLSSLELGDSALYFCASSAAGGTGELFFGEGSRLTVL.

This clone was counted a few times. This rearrangement joins TRBV2 to TRBJ1-6, with 7 bases lining up with TRBD1. In germline, CDR1 is SNHLY, CDR2 FYNNEI. CDR3 length: 15 amino acids. Unmatched junction bases numbered 8, after V lost 2 bases and J lost 10 bases. The CDR3 region is CASSETGALGSPLHF. The CDR3, as DNA: TGTGCCAGCAGTGAAACAGGGGCGTTAGGATCACCCCTCCACTTT.

As concerns this clone: At the DNA level, this CDR3 is encoded by other sequences in the same sample as well. CDR3 sequence reads: CASSSDNSYEQYF. The CDR3 coding sequence is TGCGCCAGCAGCTCAGACAACTCCTACGAGCAGTACTTC. The chain links TRBV5-1 to TRBJ2-7, with no clear D. CDR1 and CDR2 from the germline V gene are SGHRS and YFSETQ. V was clipped by 3 bases and J by 0 bases, with 7 bases between them. The CDR3 loop spans 13 amino acids. The whole variable domain, remainder taken from reference TRBV5-1 and TRBJ2-7, is KAGVTQTPRYLIKTRGQQVTLSCSPISGHRSVSWYQQTPGQGLQFLFEYFSETQRNKGNFPGRFSGRQFSNSRSEMNVSTLELGDSALYLCASSSDNSYEQYFGPGTRLTVT.

This clone was detected only a few times. This rearrangement joins TRBV10-3 to TRBJ2-2, with D tentatively TRBD1 (6 bases). V shed 6 bases and J shed 6 bases, with 14 bases lying between them. The CDR3 sequence is 14 residues long. CDR1 and CDR2 (germline): ENHRY, SYGVKD. In DNA, the CDR3 is TGTGCCATCAGGGACAGAGAGTCCCCCGGGGAGCTGTTTTTT. Protein product: CAIRDRESPGELFF.

J is TRBJ1-2 and V is TRBV19; D not certain. V shed 4 bases and J shed 4 bases, with 16 bases lying between them. The CDR3 has 15 amino acids. Germline CDR1 LNHDA, CDR2 SQIVND (reference sequence). CDR3 sequence reads: CASSRTNKEGYGYTF. The CDR3 DNA follows: TGTGCCAGTAGTAGGACTAACAAGGAGGGCTATGGCTACACCTTC.

There are a few counts of this clone. This rearrangement joins TRBV12-5 to TRBJ2-3, with 8 bases fitting TRBD2. Germline CDR1 LGHNT, CDR2 FRNRAP. With V trimmed by 8 bases and J by 3 bases, 7 bases remained unmatched. This CDR3 has 14 amino acids. For the CDR3, the DNA is TGTGCTAGTAAACTAGCGGACCGAACAGATACGCAGTATTTT. Its protein is CASKLADRTDTQYF.

The J gene is TRBJ2-1, the V gene TRBV28; 8 bases are a match to TRBD2. V was pared by 1 base and J by 6 bases, with 5 bases of the junction left unmatched. The CDR3 contains 15 residues. Germline V CDR1 and CDR2: MDHEN, SYDVKM. CDR3: CASSLSGLVGNEQFF. The CDR3 DNA reads TGTGCCAGCAGTTTATCGGGACTAGTAGGCAATGAGCAGTTCTTC.

A few counts support this clone. The CDR3 DNA reads TGTGCCAGTAGTATCCAGGATAGCAATCAGCCCCAGCATTTT. It is translated as CASSIQDSNQPQHF. The gene calls are TRBV19 and TRBJ1-5; no firm D call. This CDR3 has 14 amino acids. Germline V gives CDR1 LNHDA, CDR2 SQIVND (reference sequence). The germline V and J ends were trimmed by 3 bases and 0 bases, with 6 bases remaining between them.